Each of the 21 T cell receptor beta chains below was sequenced from the same sample in a study of CD8 T cells in Susac syndrome. Reverse transcription used roughly 0.5 to 1 ug RNA and random hexamers. MiXCR, applied by TCRdb to the immunoSEQ multiplex PCR reads, yields one record per CDR3 protein. Altogether around 190,000 distinct CDR3 sequences are present, roughly 94% being singletons, with the ten largest covering around 0.1%. Sequenced material: CD4+ T cells from PBMCs. The receptors come from a human donor in good health.

The chain combines TRBV7-2 with TRBJ2-5, with D possibly matching TRBD2 (6 bases). The CDR3 is 13 amino acids. Per germline, CDR1 SGHTA and CDR2 FQGNSA. V lost 1 base and J 7 bases, leaving 10 bases between the germline ends. The CDR3 DNA reads as TGTGCCAGCAGCTTAGGACTAGGAGGGACCCAGTACTTC. Amino acids: CASSLGLGGTQYF.

The chain carries TRBV28 and TRBJ2-3, with unresolved D. Per germline, CDR1 MDHEN and CDR2 SYDVKM. The CDR3 has 12 residues. Between the trimmed V and J ends, which lost 6 bases and 5 bases, there was a span of 9 bases. The CDR3 reads CASSPSVDTQYF. The CDR3 DNA follows: TGTGCCAGCAGCCCCTCCGTAGATACGCAGTATTTT. The variable domain in full, completed from reference TRBV28 and TRBJ2-3, reads DVKVTQSSRYLVKRTGEKVFLECVQDMDHENMFWYRQDPGLGLRLIYFSYDVKMKEKGDIPEGYSVSREKKERFSLILESASTNQTSMYLCASSPSVDTQYFGPGTRLTVL.

This rearrangement joins TRBV20-1 to TRBJ2-5; 8 bases are shared with TRBD1. The germline V gene encodes CDR1 DFQATT and CDR2 SNEGSKA (reference sequence). V was pared by 6 bases and J by 5 bases, with 11 bases of the junction left unmatched. This CDR3 region has 14 residues. The CDR3 protein is CSAPKTGVAETQYF. DNA for the CDR3: TGCAGTGCCCCTAAGACAGGGGTTGCCGAGACCCAGTACTTC.

V and J are TRBV14 and TRBJ2-2, with a weak D call TRBD2 (5 bases). This CDR3 has 16 amino acids. Trimming pared 0 bases from V and 1 base from J, leaving 9 bases between. CDR1 and CDR2 (germline): SGHDN, FVKESK. The DNA of the CDR3 is TGTGCCAGCAGCCAAGAACTGGGGAGGAACACCGGGGAGCTGTTTTTT. Protein sequence: CASSQELGRNTGELFF.

The chain couples TRBV5-1 to TRBJ2-1; possibly TRBD1 for D (5 bases). From germline, CDR1 is SGHRS and CDR2 YFSETQ. With 4 bases removed from V and 4 bases from J, the gap between germline ends came to 12 bases. CDR3 length equals 14 residues. CDR3 region: CASSKSDSYNEQFF. In DNA, the CDR3 is TGCGCCAGCAGCAAATCCGACAGTTACAATGAGCAGTTCTTC.

V usage is TRBV14 and J usage is TRBJ2-5; D gene uncertain. V was shortened by 2 bases and J by 5 bases, with 6 bases between the two germline ends. The CDR3 is 12 amino acids. Germline CDR1 is SGHDN and CDR2 is FVKESK. The DNA of the CDR3 is TGTGCCAGCAGCCAAATTTCTGAGACCCAGTACTTC. It encodes CASSQISETQYF. The full variable domain, its missing parts supplied by reference TRBV14 and TRBJ2-5, is EAGVTQFPSHSVIEKGQTVTLRCDPISGHDNLYWYRRVMGKEIKFLLHFVKESKQDESGMPNNRFLAERTGGTYSTLKVQPAELEDSGVYFCASSQISETQYFGPGTRLLVL.

The chain links TRBV5-1 to TRBJ2-1; the match to TRBD2 covers 11 bases. The V gene's germline CDR1 is SGHRS and CDR2 YFSETQ. The CDR3 has 15 residues. V was pared by 4 bases and J by 5 bases, with 5 bases of the junction left unmatched. The CDR3 sequence is CASSQTSGSHNEQFF. CDR3 bases: TGCGCCAGCAGCCAAACTAGCGGGAGCCACAATGAGCAGTTCTTC.

The chain has TRBV24-1 and TRBJ2-1; TRBD2 aligns across 10 bases. CDR3 size: 16 residues. CDR1 is KGHDR and CDR2 is SFDVKD in the germline V gene. Trimming took 4 bases from V and 7 from J; bases not matched to a gene: 9. As DNA, the CDR3 is TGTGCCACCAGTGACCCCGGAAGCGGGGGGGTGAATGAGCAGTTCTTC. Translated: CATSDPGSGGVNEQFF.

The chain joins TRBV9 to TRBJ2-3; TRBD1 matches 7 bases. After removal of 0 bases from V and 4 bases from J, the junction contained 2 bases not matched to a gene. CDR3 length: 14 amino acids. In germline, CDR1 is SGDLS, CDR2 YYNGEE. CDR3 sequence: CASSVGQGPDTQYF. DNA for the CDR3: TGTGCCAGCAGCGTAGGACAGGGACCAGATACGCAGTATTTT.

The chain has TRBV9 and TRBJ1-1; no clear D. Germline V gene lookup returns CDR1 SGDLS and CDR2 YYNGEE. V was shortened by 0 bases and J by 4 bases, with 7 bases between the two germline ends. The CDR3 length is 13 residues. This CDR3 is CASSVGVGTEAFF. The CDR3 DNA sequence: TGTGCCAGCAGCGTAGGTGTTGGCACTGAAGCTTTCTTT.

V usage is TRBV29-1 and J usage is TRBJ2-5, with 9 bases identical to TRBD2. The CDR3 is made up of 14 amino acids. Losses at the gene ends were 3 bases for V and 6 bases for J; bases not matched to a gene: 8. Germline values: CDR1 SQVTM, CDR2 ANQGSEA. This CDR3 is CSVDLAGAMQTQYF. As DNA, the CDR3 is TGCAGCGTTGATTTAGCGGGGGCCATGCAGACCCAGTACTTC.

This clonotype appeared a few times. CDR3 DNA: TGCGCCAGCAGCCTGGGTGCGGGTAGAAGCAATCAGCCCCAGCATTTT. This encodes CASSLGAGRSNQPQHF. The chain is built from TRBV4-1 and TRBJ1-5, with D unresolved. There are 16 residues in the CDR3. V was shortened by 4 bases and J by 1 base, with 14 bases between the two germline ends. Germline V gene sequence: CDR1 MGHRA, CDR2 YSYEKL.

The chain couples TRBV20-1 to TRBJ1-5; D is unclear. The V end was cut by 0 bases, the J end by 1 base, with 7 bases between. The CDR3 totals 14 residues. Germline values: CDR1 DFQATT, CDR2 SNEGSKA (reference sequence). The CDR3 reads CSARDRVSNQPQHF. For the CDR3, the DNA is TGCAGTGCTAGAGATAGGGTGAGCAATCAGCCCCAGCATTTT.

V is TRBV23-1 and J is TRBJ1-5, with D uncertain. TRBV23-1 is known as an ORF, though its function is uncertain. Deletions cut 3 bases from V and 0 bases from J, with 15 bases between. The length of the CDR3 is 17 residues. This CDR3 reads CASSQRTDVNSNQPQHF. The CDR3 DNA is TGCGCCAGCAGTCAGCGGACGGATGTAAATAGCAATCAGCCCCAGCATTTT.

The rearrangement uses TRBV5-4 and TRBJ1-5, with 7 bases fitting TRBD1. CDR1 is SGHNT and CDR2 is YYREEE in the germline V gene (reference sequence). This CDR3 has 15 amino acids. Trimming at V came to 0 bases and at J to 5 bases, leaving 5 bases not matched to a gene. The CDR3 DNA reads TGTGCCAGCAGCTTGGATGGGACAGAGGATCAGCCCCAGCATTTT. The encoded protein is CASSLDGTEDQPQHF.

The chain is built from TRBV12-3 or TRBV12-4 and TRBJ2-7; D perhaps matches TRBD2 (6 bases). Trimming removed 3 bases from V and 2 bases from J, with 8 bases in between. The CDR3 runs 13 residues. The CDR3 DNA reads TGTGCCAGCAGTTTTGCGGGAACCTACGAGCAGTACGTC. Protein product: CASSFAGTYEQYV.

The chain is built from TRBV20-1 and TRBJ1-5, with 9 positions matching TRBD1. Germline V gives CDR1 DFQATT, CDR2 SNEGSKA (reference sequence). The CDR3 sequence is 15 residues long. Losses at the gene ends were 5 bases for V and 3 bases for J; bases not matched to a gene: 8. CDR3 sequence: CSAPTGGRVNQPQHF. For the CDR3, the DNA is TGCAGTGCTCCCACAGGGGGCAGAGTCAATCAGCCCCAGCATTTT.

V and J are TRBV19 and TRBJ2-7, with TRBD1 identical over 7 bases. Germline V gene data show CDR1 as LNHDA and CDR2 as SQIVND (reference sequence). The CDR3 extends over 14 amino acids. V lost 1 base and J lost 3; bases outside the gene matches: 3. The CDR3 protein is CASSIGAGGYEQYF. DNA for the CDR3: TGTGCCAGTAGTATAGGGGCAGGGGGCTACGAGCAGTACTTC.

This chain joins TRBV29-1 and TRBJ2-2; 7 nucleotides agree with TRBD2. Trimming at V came to 6 bases and at J to 6 bases, leaving 4 bases not matched to a gene. Germline CDR1 is SQVTM and CDR2 is ANQGSEA. The CDR3 consists of 12 residues. The CDR3 DNA reads as TGCAGCGTAACTAGCGTTCCCGGGGAGCTGTTTTTT. Translated, it gives CSVTSVPGELFF.

This chain uses TRBV29-1 with TRBJ2-5; 10 nucleotides align to TRBD2. V shed 0 bases, J shed 5 bases, and the junction held 6 bases outside the gene matches. There are 15 residues in the CDR3. Germline V gene lookup returns CDR1 SQVTM and CDR2 ANQGSEA. CDR3 protein: CSVEESLAGAETQYF. The DNA for the CDR3 is TGCAGCGTTGAAGAAAGCCTAGCGGGAGCGGAGACCCAGTACTTC.

In its sample, this clonotype was seen once. The V and J genes are TRBV29-1 and TRBJ1-1; perhaps TRBD1 as D (6 bases). V lost 2 bases to trimming and J lost 6 bases, with 13 bases between them. The germline V gene has CDR1 SQVTM and CDR2 ANQGSEA. CDR3 length equals 13 residues. The CDR3 region is CSVEKTGTPEAFF. The CDR3 nucleotides read TGCAGCGTTGAAAAAACCGGGACACCTGAAGCTTTCTTT.